This TCR beta chain comes out of a study of T-cell memory formation after mild COVID-19. About the research overall: Largely donor-specific TCR clusters were found.

This clonotype was seen more than once but under ten times. Antigen: not known. Libraries for TCRalpha and TCRbeta carried sample barcodes and unique molecular identifiers via 5'RACE. MiXCR, run by TCRdb on the 5' RACE reads, gives a single entry per CDR3 protein. Of 55,000 to 75,000 distinct CDR3 sequences listed, about 30% are singletons. Study-wide results and limits: Researchers report contracting CD4+ clones mostly in CM and EM, with CD8+ clones in EMRA. The appearance of some responding clones in pre-infection memory suggested that cross-reactive memory joined.

Germline V CDR1 and CDR2: LGHNA, YSLEER. The V gene end was trimmed by 4 bases and the J gene end by 5 bases; junction bases not matched to a gene: 8. The CDR3 contains 15 residues. The rearrangement links TRBV4-3 to TRBJ2-3; 8 bases are shared with TRBD1. The source is a young man who had mild COVID-19 (a few samples of this study predate the infection). Cell type and time point are not known. Input material: PBMCs or a T cell subset sorted from them (not recorded which). CDR3 sequence (DNA): TGCGCCAGCAGCCTGGGACAGGACGCACAAGATACGCAGTATTTT. It yields the protein CASSLGQDAQDTQYF.